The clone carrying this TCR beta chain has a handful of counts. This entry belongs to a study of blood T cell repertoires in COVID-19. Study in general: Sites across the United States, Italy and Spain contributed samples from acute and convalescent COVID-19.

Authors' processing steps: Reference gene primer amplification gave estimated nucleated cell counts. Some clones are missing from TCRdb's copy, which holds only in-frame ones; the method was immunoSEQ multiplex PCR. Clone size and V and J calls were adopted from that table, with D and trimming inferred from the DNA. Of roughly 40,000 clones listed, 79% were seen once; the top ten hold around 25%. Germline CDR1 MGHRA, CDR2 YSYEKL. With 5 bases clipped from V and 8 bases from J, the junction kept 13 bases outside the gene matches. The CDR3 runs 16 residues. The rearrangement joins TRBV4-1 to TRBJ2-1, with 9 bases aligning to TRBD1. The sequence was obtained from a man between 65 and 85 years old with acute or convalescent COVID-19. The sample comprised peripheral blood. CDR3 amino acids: CASSVSGTGYRHEQFF. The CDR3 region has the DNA TGCGCCAGCAGCGTCTCAGGGACAGGGTACAGGCATGAGCAGTTCTTC.